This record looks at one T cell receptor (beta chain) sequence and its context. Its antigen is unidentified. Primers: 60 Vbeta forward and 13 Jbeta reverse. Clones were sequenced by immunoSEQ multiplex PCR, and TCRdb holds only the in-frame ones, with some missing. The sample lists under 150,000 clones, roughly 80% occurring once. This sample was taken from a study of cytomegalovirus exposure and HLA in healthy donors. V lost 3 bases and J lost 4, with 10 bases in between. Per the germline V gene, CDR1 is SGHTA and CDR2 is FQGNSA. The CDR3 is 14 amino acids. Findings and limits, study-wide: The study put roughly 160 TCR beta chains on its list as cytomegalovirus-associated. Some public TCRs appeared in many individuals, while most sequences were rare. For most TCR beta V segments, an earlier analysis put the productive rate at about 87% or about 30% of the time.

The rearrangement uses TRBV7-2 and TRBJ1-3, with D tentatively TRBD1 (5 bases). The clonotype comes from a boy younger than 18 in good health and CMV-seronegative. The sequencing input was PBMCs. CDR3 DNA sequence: TGTGCCAGCAGCTTTGGGGGAGGCGGAAACACCATATATTTT. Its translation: CASSFGGGGNTIYF. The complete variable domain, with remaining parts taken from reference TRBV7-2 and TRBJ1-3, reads GAGVSQSPSNKVTEKGKDVELRCDPISGHTALYWYRQSLGQGLEFLIYFQGNSAPDKSGLPSDRFSAERTGGSVSTLTIQRTQQEDSAVYLCASSFGGGGNTIYFGEGSWLTVV.